One sample yielded the 23 T cell receptor beta chains listed below, sequenced in a study of cytomegalovirus exposure and HLA in healthy donors. PCR primers comprised 60 Vbeta and 13 Jbeta primers. Sequencing used immunoSEQ multiplex PCR; TCRdb keeps in-frame clones, though not all of them. Here the sample spans 140,000 to 150,000 clones, almost 80% being singletons. Sequenced input: PBMCs. Source of these receptors: a woman aged 40 to 55 in good health and CMV-seropositive.

CDR3 DNA: TGTGCCAGCAGATCACCGGGACTAGCGGGGGGAGGGGAGCAGTTCTTC. Its translation is CASRSPGLAGGGEQFF. The V call is TRBV25-1, the J call TRBJ2-1, with 15 bases aligning to TRBD2. V lost 6 bases and J lost 10; bases outside the gene matches: 10. Per germline, CDR1 MGHDK and CDR2 SYGVNS. The CDR3 is 16 amino acids. Together with reference TRBV25-1 and TRBJ2-1, the CDR3 gives the full variable domain: EADIYQTPRYLVIGTGKKITLECSQTMGHDKMYWYQQDPGMELHLIHYSYGVNSTEKGDLSSESTVSRIRTEHFPLTLESARPSHTSQYLCASRSPGLAGGGEQFFGPGTRLTVL.

The genes are TRBV27 and TRBJ1-6; maybe TRBD1 (6 bases). Trimming took off 3 bases at V and 7 bases at J, with 10 bases between the two ends. Germline CDR1 MNHEY, CDR2 SMNVEV (reference sequence). The CDR3 consists of 14 residues. The CDR3 spells CASSLVRGNSPLHF. CDR3 coding DNA: TGTGCCAGCAGTTTGGTCAGGGGCAATTCACCCCTCCACTTT.

V and J are TRBV2 and TRBJ1-2; perhaps TRBD1 as D (5 bases). The CDR3 is 17 residues long. Germline-derived CDR1 and CDR2 are SNHLY and FYNNEI. V lost 2 bases and J lost 1, with 17 bases in between. In nucleotides, the CDR3 is TGTGCCAGCAGTGAAACAGGCACCGCCTTTCTTAACTATGGCTACACCTTC. Its translation: CASSETGTAFLNYGYTF. The full variable domain, completed using reference TRBV2 and TRBJ1-2, is EPEVTQTPSHQVTQMGQEVILRCVPISNHLYFYWYRQILGQKVEFLVSFYNNEISEKSEIFDDQFSVERPDGSNFTLKIRSTKLEDSAMYFCASSETGTAFLNYGYTFGSGTRLTVV.

This chain connects TRBV30 to TRBJ1-2; D gene ambiguous. V lost 1 base and J lost 4, with 10 bases in between. Germline CDR1 and CDR2: GTSNPN and SVGIG (reference sequence). This CDR3 spans 13 amino acids. The CDR3 DNA reads TGTGCCTGGAGTGAGAACAGAATCTATGGCTACACCTTC. This sequence encodes CAWSENRIYGYTF.

Only one count was recorded for this clone. The chain carries TRBV20-1 and TRBJ1-1; a weak D match, TRBD1 (6 bases). The CDR3 length is 11 residues. V dropped 6 bases and J dropped 7 bases, with 12 bases sitting between them. The V gene's germline CDR1 is DFQATT and CDR2 SNEGSKA (reference sequence). The CDR3: CSAPGQREAFF. DNA for the CDR3: TGCAGTGCCCCTGGACAGCGTGAAGCTTTCTTT.

The gene calls are TRBV7-9 and TRBJ1-2; tentative D call: TRBD1 (6 bases). The germline gives CDR1 SEHNR, CDR2 FQNEAQ (reference sequence). The V end was cut by 1 base, the J end by 0 bases, with 12 bases between. The CDR3 covers 16 residues. CDR3 residues: CASSLGRGGPNYGYTF. CDR3 in DNA: TGTGCCAGCAGCTTAGGGAGGGGGGGCCCTAACTATGGCTACACCTTC.

The chain joins TRBV7-9 to TRBJ1-3, with TRBD1 identical over 8 bases. The germline V gene encodes CDR1 SEHNR and CDR2 FQNEAQ (reference sequence). V was clipped by 4 bases and J by 3 bases; unmatched bases: 8. The CDR3 is 16 amino acids. CDR3 protein: CASSSTGEWDGNTIYF. The CDR3, as DNA: TGTGCCAGCAGCTCGACAGGGGAGTGGGATGGAAACACCATATATTTT.

This sequence joins TRBV5-1 and TRBJ2-5; TRBD2 aligns across 14 bases. Germline lookup yields CDR1 SGHRS and CDR2 YFSETQ. The CDR3 runs 15 residues. Losses at the gene ends were 7 bases for V and 4 bases for J; bases not matched to a gene: 6. CDR3 nucleotides: TGCGCCAGCGCGCCAGGACTAGCGGGGGGAGAGACCCAGTACTTC. Its translation: CASAPGLAGGETQYF.

CDR3 in amino acids: CSVGPGQRINEAFF. The CDR3 coding sequence is TGCAGCGTTGGTCCGGGACAGAGGATTAATGAAGCTTTCTTT. The chain is built from TRBV29-1 and TRBJ1-1, with TRBD1 matching 7 bases. The germline CDR1 and CDR2 sequences are SQVTM and ANQGSEA. V lost 4 bases, J lost 7 bases, and 12 bases stayed unmatched. The CDR3 length is 14 residues. The full variable domain, with the rest looked up from reference TRBV29-1 and TRBJ1-1, is SAVISQKPSRDICQRGTSLTIQCQVDSQVTMMFWYRQQPGQSLTLIATANQGSEATYESGFVIDKFPISRPNLTFSTLTVSNMSPEDSSIYLCSVGPGQRINEAFFGQGTRLTVV.

The chain employs TRBV25-1 and TRBJ2-5, with 10 nucleotides matching TRBD1. Germline V CDR1 and CDR2: MGHDK, SYGVNS. J gave up 4 bases and V 10 bases, and 3 bases lay outside the gene matches. This CDR3 is 12 amino acids long. Written as DNA, the CDR3 is TGTGCCACCGGGACAGGGGTAGAGACCCAGTACTTC. Translation: CATGTGVETQYF.

The chain is built from TRBV9 and TRBJ1-2; 7 nucleotides line up with TRBD1. CDR3 length: 16 residues. J lost 1 base, V lost 0 bases, and 6 bases had no gene match. The germline V gene has CDR1 SGDLS and CDR2 YYNGEE. The CDR3 here is CASSVAGTASNYGYTF. As DNA, the CDR3 is TGTGCCAGCAGCGTAGCCGGGACAGCTAGTAACTATGGCTACACCTTC.

The chain couples TRBV5-6 to TRBJ1-6, with D maybe TRBD1 (5 bases). Trimming left V 0 bases short and J 8 bases short, with 9 bases between. Germline V gene lookup returns CDR1 SGHDT and CDR2 YYEEEE. The CDR3 contains 14 residues. CDR3 in DNA: TGTGCCAGCAGCTTGGGACAGCTCGATTCACCCCTCCACTTT. It encodes CASSLGQLDSPLHF.

This chain links TRBV6-1 with TRBJ1-2; D is perhaps TRBD1 (5 bases). Trimming left V 4 bases short and J 0 bases short, with 9 bases between. The CDR3 sequence is 14 residues long. Germline assignment: CDR1 MNHNS and CDR2 SASEGT. CDR3 loop: CASSGQLANYGYTF. The CDR3, as DNA: TGTGCCAGCAGTGGACAGTTAGCTAACTATGGCTACACCTTC.

This clone was seen just once. The rearrangement uses TRBV30 and TRBJ1-3, with D tentatively TRBD1 (5 bases). The CDR3 covers 13 residues. The germline gives CDR1 GTSNPN, CDR2 SVGIG (reference sequence). Trimming shortened V by 8 bases and J by 2 bases, and 13 bases separated the two germline ends. CDR3 in amino acids: CAGQEGAGNTIYF. CDR3 bases: TGTGCCGGCCAGGAAGGGGCTGGAAACACCATATATTTT.

V and J are TRBV7-9 and TRBJ2-5, with D unresolved. The V end lost 5 bases, the J end lost 2 bases, and 12 bases lay between the germline ends. This CDR3 region has 14 residues. Germline assignment: CDR1 SEHNR and CDR2 FQNEAQ (reference sequence). CDR3 DNA: TGTGCCAGCAGCGCGGCGACGGCGCAAGAGACCCAGTACTTC. Encoded protein: CASSAATAQETQYF. Together with reference TRBV7-9 and TRBJ2-5, the CDR3 gives the full variable domain: DTGVSQNPRHKITKRGQNVTFRCDPISEHNRLYWYRQTLGQGPEFLTYFQNEAQLEKSRLLSDRFSAERPKGSFSTLEIQRTEQGDSAMYLCASSAATAQETQYFGPGTRLLVL.

The chain employs TRBV5-1 and TRBJ2-5; no definite D call. Trimming shortened V by 6 bases and J by 3 bases, and 12 bases separated the two germline ends. The CDR3 runs to 13 residues. Germline V gene lookup returns CDR1 SGHRS and CDR2 YFSETQ. The chain's CDR3 is CASTRSVEETQYF. As DNA, the CDR3 is TGCGCCAGCACCCGCAGTGTTGAAGAGACCCAGTACTTC.

The chain links TRBV6-1 to TRBJ2-7; TRBD1 matches 7 bases. Germline loops: CDR1 MNHNS, CDR2 SASEGT. The CDR3 totals 17 residues. V trimming: 0 bases; J trimming: 0 bases; junction bases outside the gene matches: 8. The CDR3 DNA reads TGTGCCAGCAGTGAAGCGCTGACAGGGCTGAGCTCCTACGAGCAGTACTTC. Translating it yields CASSEALTGLSSYEQYF.

This clone was seen just once. V is TRBV5-1 and J is TRBJ1-2; D is possibly TRBD1 (5 bases). Germline CDR1 is SGHRS and CDR2 is YFSETQ. Trimming took 1 base from V and 11 from J, leaving 15 bases between them. This CDR3 is 13 amino acids long. For the CDR3, the DNA is TGCGCCAGCAGCTTGTTTAATTCTGGGGCGTACACCTTC. Translating gives CASSLFNSGAYTF.

V usage is TRBV27 and J usage is TRBJ2-7; D may be TRBD1 (5 bases). V was pared by 2 bases and J by 3 bases, with 11 bases between. The germline V gene has CDR1 MNHEY and CDR2 SMNVEV (reference sequence). This CDR3 region has 14 residues. The CDR3 spells CASSLARQGYEQYF. The CDR3 coding sequence is TGTGCCAGCAGTTTAGCCCGTCAGGGCTACGAGCAGTACTTC.

This clone showed up just once. The gene calls are TRBV13 and TRBJ1-1, with a possible D match to TRBD1 (5 bases). Germline loops: CDR1 PRHDT, CDR2 FYEKMQ (reference sequence). The V and J ends lost 1 base and 0 bases respectively, with 6 bases between them. The CDR3 spans 14 residues. The DNA of the CDR3 is TGTGCCAGCAGCTTAGCAGGGCTGAACACTGAAGCTTTCTTT. Translated: CASSLAGLNTEAFF.

This clone was detected only once. The gene calls are TRBV30 and TRBJ2-1, with 9 bases that match TRBD2. V dropped 3 bases and J dropped 7; count of bases not matched to a gene: 10. CDR3 length equals 15 residues. Germline CDR1 GTSNPN, CDR2 SVGIG (reference sequence). DNA for the CDR3: TGTGCCTGGAGCGCGGGGGGGACGTTACTGAATGAGCAGTTCTTC. Encoded protein: CAWSAGGTLLNEQFF.

The chain joins TRBV18 to TRBJ2-3; 7 bases match TRBD2. CDR1 is KGHSH and CDR2 is LQKENI in the germline V gene. The CDR3 runs to 14 residues. Unmatched junction bases numbered 3, after V lost 2 bases and J lost 4 bases. The CDR3 DNA is TGTGCCAGCTCACCAACAACTAGCGCAGATACGCAGTATTTT. Its translation: CASSPTTSADTQYF. The whole variable domain, filled in from reference TRBV18 and TRBJ2-3, reads NAGVMQNPRHLVRRRGQEARLRCSPMKGHSHVYWYRQLPEEGLKFMVYLQKENIIDESGMPKERFSAEFPKEGPSILRIQQVVRGDSAAYFCASSPTTSADTQYFGPGTRLTVL.

The chain has TRBV19 and TRBJ1-2; TRBD1 agrees at 9 bases. The CDR3 contains 13 residues. V was pared by 5 bases and J by 8 bases, with 6 bases of the junction left unmatched. CDR1 is LNHDA, CDR2 SQIVND, per germline (reference sequence). The CDR3 coding sequence is TGTGCCAGTAGTGAACAGGGGGCGCGCGGCTACACCTTC. Its translation is CASSEQGARGYTF.